This TCR beta chain was documented in a study of metastatic and nonmetastatic thyroid tumors. Study-wide background: It was across blood and tumor or nodule tissue from malignant and benign thyroid patients that repertoires were compared. Study-wide results and caveats: In both blood and tumor samples, TCR beta diversity was reported significantly higher for malignant than benign nodules.

Thyroid surgery was performed in patients who had received no treatment beforehand. This clone is labeled medium-sized (0.01 to 0.1%). Its antigen is unknown. As processed by the authors: Differences in CDR3 between clinicopathological groups were drawn on to build a classifier intended to discriminate distant-metastatic papillary thyroid cancer patients. TCRdb re-called the PCR reads through MiXCR. Clone size and V and J calls follow TCRdb, not the original study. The table records several thousand clones, 15% to 20% of them present only once. This TCR was recovered from a male donor with papillary thyroid cancer or a benign thyroid nodule (not recorded which). Some clones in this sample may be carry-over from other donors' samples. Sequencing was done on a sample of adjacent normal tissue.

The DNA for the CDR3 is TGTGCCAGTAGTATACTACTAGGAGGAGAGCAGTACTTC. This gives the protein CASSILLGGEQYF. J is TRBJ2-7 and V is TRBV19, with D possibly being TRBD2 (5 bases). CDR3 length equals 13 residues. The V end was cut by 2 bases, the J end by 7 bases, with 12 bases between. In germline, CDR1 is LNHDA, CDR2 SQIVND (reference sequence).